The 5 T cell receptor beta chains in this list originate from one sample, sequenced in a study of blood T cell repertoires in COVID-19. This table comes from immunoSEQ multiplex PCR, and its TCRdb copy is limited to in-frame clones, with some not included. The sample comprises some 260,000 clones, roughly 84% of which are singletons, and 3.1% rests with the top ten. The sequencing sample was made of peripheral blood. These TCRs come from a woman between 18 and 29 years old with acute or convalescent COVID-19.

V is TRBV5-1 and J is TRBJ2-1; 9 bases are shared with TRBD2. Trimming removed 4 bases from V and 8 bases from J; junction bases left unmatched: 7. The CDR3 is 14 amino acids. Germline V gene sequence: CDR1 SGHRS, CDR2 YFSETQ. CDR3 protein: CASSPGTSFDEQFF. CDR3 nucleotides: TGCGCCAGCAGCCCAGGGACTAGCTTCGATGAGCAGTTCTTC. Supplemented by reference TRBV5-1 and TRBJ2-1, the full variable domain reads KAGVTQTPRYLIKTRGQQVTLSCSPISGHRSVSWYQQTPGQGLQFLFEYFSETQRNKGNFPGRFSGRQFSNSRSEMNVSTLELGDSALYLCASSPGTSFDEQFFGPGTRLTVL.

This chain uses TRBV11-2 with TRBJ1-3, with D unclear. The CDR3 spans 16 residues. The V gene's germline CDR1 is SGHAT and CDR2 FQNNGV. The V end was cut by 0 bases, the J end by 0 bases, with 9 bases between. CDR3 nucleotide sequence: TGTGCCAGCAGCTTAGATCAGGTCGTCTCTGGAAACACCATATATTTT. Translated: CASSLDQVVSGNTIYF.

DNA of the CDR3: TGTGCCAGCAGCTTAAGGGGAGGGGAACACTCTGGGGCCAACGTCCTGACTTTC. It specifies CASSLRGGEHSGANVLTF. The chain joins TRBV7-9 to TRBJ2-6, with 7 positions matching TRBD2. Per germline, CDR1 SEHNR and CDR2 FQNEAQ (reference sequence). The V and J ends lost 2 bases and 0 bases, in that order; junction bases with no gene match: 7. This CDR3 is built from 18 residues.

V gene TRBV6-6 combines with J gene TRBJ2-3, with 8 positions matching TRBD1. This CDR3 spans 14 amino acids. Trimming removed 5 bases from V and 4 bases from J; junction bases left unmatched: 5. Per the germline V gene, CDR1 is MNHNY and CDR2 is SVGAGI (reference sequence). CDR3: CASSKTGAPDTQYF. CDR3 coding DNA: TGTGCCAGCAGTAAGACAGGGGCACCAGATACGCAGTATTTT.

The table lists this clone with a few counts. V gene TRBV7-3 combines with J gene TRBJ2-2, with 9 bases aligning to TRBD1. Germline values: CDR1 SGHTA, CDR2 FQGTGA. This CDR3 has 15 residues. V shed 4 bases, J shed 3 bases, and the junction held 3 bases outside the gene matches. The CDR3 here is CASSSTGGDTGELFF. CDR3 in DNA: TGTGCCAGCAGCTCGACAGGGGGGGACACCGGGGAGCTGTTTTTT.